This TCR beta chain was recovered during a study of blood T cells in healthy people across ages. Whenever a sample was processed, at least 6 million PBMCs were isolated. Germline CDR1 is WNHNN and CDR2 is SYGVQD (reference sequence). V gave up 6 bases and J gave up 0 bases, with 8 bases separating them. This CDR3 is 13 amino acids long. As concerns this clonotype: Its antigen is still unknown.

For the second PCR, which ran for about 7 to 11 cycles, a sample-barcoded 5' primer and a J-beta primer mix were used. MiXCR, applied by TCRdb to the 5' RACE reads, yields one record per CDR3 protein. Of about 580,000 distinct CDR3 sequences listed, around 50% are singletons. The study's findings and limits: Long-lived donors carried more naive CD4+ cells and greater diversity than aged donors. PBMCs went unsorted, and a conclusive naive versus antigen-experienced comparison was therefore prevented.

The sequencing input was blood. This chain connects TRBV10-1 to TRBJ1-1, with D perhaps TRBD1 (6 bases). This receptor was obtained from a man aged 80 or over in good health. The CDR3: CASRRDMNTEAFF. As DNA, the CDR3 is TGCGCCAGCAGACGGGACATGAACACTGAAGCTTTCTTT.